Listed below are T cell receptor beta chains from one sample, sequenced in a study of a mutant IDH1 vaccine in newly diagnosed glioma. The antigens these receptors bind are not known. Clones were read by immunoSEQ multiplex PCR, and TCRdb kept only the in-frame ones, dropping some. The table shows roughly 21,000 clones, with approximately 88% occurring only once. The sequencing here drew on PBMCs, taken from a glioma patient whose treatment included an IDH1 peptide vaccine. The receptors originated from a man aged 40-55 years with glioma. Each CDR3 is given with its conserved first and last residue. Each record gives: clone size, D gene, J gene, V gene, CDR3 protein, CDR3 DNA. The D gene is left open where the match is weak. A row's size may be missing; if present it is once, few, many or a size class.

few,-,TRBJ1-5,TRBV19,CASRTGQNQPQHF,TGTGCCAGTAGAACCGGACAGAATCAGCCCCAGCATTTT
-,-,TRBJ2-1,TRBV28,CASRESEQFF,TGTGCCAGCAGGGAGTCTGAGCAGTTCTTC
once,-,TRBJ1-2,TRBV19,CASSIEQYWGYTF,TGTGCCAGTAGTATAGAGCAGTATTGGGGCTACACCTTC
once,TRBD2,TRBJ2-7,TRBV9,CASSVSGSGYEQYF,TGTGCCAGCAGCGTTAGCGGGAGCGGGTACGAGCAGTACTTC
-,-,TRBJ1-2,TRBV19,CASLQTGFLNYGYTF,TGTGCCAGTCTCCAAACAGGGTTCCTCAACTATGGCTACACCTTC
-,TRBD2,TRBJ2-7,TRBV7-9,CASSSPPSGSPYEQYF,TGTGCCAGCAGCTCCCCTCCTAGCGGGAGCCCCTACGAGCAGTACTTC
-,-,TRBJ1-2,TRBV7-9,CASSSRQAHYGYTF,TGTGCCAGCAGCTCGCGACAGGCCCACTATGGCTACACCTTC
-,TRBD1,TRBJ1-2,TRBV9,CASSSRQGNMDGYTF,TGTGCCAGCAGCTCTCGACAGGGTAATATGGATGGCTACACCTTC
-,-,TRBJ2-3,TRBV7-8,CASSLGRVLAQAHPQYF,TGTGCCAGCAGCTTAGGCCGGGTGTTAGCGCAAGCCCATCCGCAGTATTTT
once,TRBD1,TRBJ1-2,TRBV19,CASSIAWDSSNYGYTF,TGTGCCAGTAGTATAGCGTGGGACAGCTCTAACTATGGCTACACCTTC
-,TRBD2,TRBJ2-1,TRBV19,CASSRPASGGNEQFF,TGTGCCAGTAGCCGGCCCGCTAGCGGGGGGAATGAGCAGTTCTTC
-,-,TRBJ1-1,TRBV25-1,CASSDGGRPNTEAFF,TGTGCCAGCAGTGATGGCGGACGCCCAAACACTGAAGCTTTCTTT
-,-,TRBJ2-2,TRBV7-9,CASSSAGWNTGELFF,TGTGCCAGCAGCTCAGCAGGTTGGAACACCGGGGAGCTGTTTTTT
-,-,TRBJ1-5,TRBV28,CASGASRSRRPQHF,TGTGCCAGCGGGGCATCCAGGTCACGGCGCCCCCAGCATTTT
-,TRBD1,TRBJ1-2,TRBV2,CASAMTGGIYGYTF,TGTGCCAGTGCTATGACAGGGGGCATCTATGGCTACACCTTC
-,-,TRBJ1-4,TRBV5-1,CASSLDGGNEKLFF,TGCGCCAGCAGCTTGGACGGGGGGAATGAAAAACTGTTTTTT
-,-,TRBJ2-1,TRBV4-1,CASSQGASGYEQFF,TGCGCCAGCAGCCAAGGGGCTTCTGGGTATGAGCAGTTCTTC
-,-,TRBJ2-7,TRBV6-1,CASSDPAYEQYF,TGTGCCAGCAGTGACCCAGCCTACGAGCAGTACTTC
once,-,TRBJ2-3,TRBV18,CASSPFGERADTQYF,TGTGCCAGCTCACCATTCGGGGAGAGGGCAGATACGCAGTATTTT
-,-,TRBJ1-1,TRBV5-1,CASRDPGGAEAFF,TGCGCCAGCAGAGACCCGGGCGGGGCTGAAGCTTTCTTT
-,TRBD1,TRBJ1-2,TRBV18,CASSPGTGHGYTF,TGTGCCAGCTCTCCCGGGACAGGCCATGGCTACACCTTC
-,-,TRBJ2-7,TRBV7-2,CASSAWGSLYEQYF,TGTGCCAGCAGCGCCTGGGGTTCCCTCTACGAGCAGTACTTC
-,-,TRBJ2-3,TRBV6-4,CASSDRGEAQDTQYF,TGTGCCAGCAGTGACCGGGGAGAAGCACAAGATACGCAGTATTTT
-,TRBD2,TRBJ2-2,TRBV7-7,CASSWTSGRGTGELFF,TGTGCCAGCAGCTGGACTAGCGGGAGAGGTACCGGGGAGCTGTTTTTT
-,-,TRBJ2-2,TRBV4-2,CASSQELLTGELFF,TGTGCCAGCAGCCAAGAATTGCTCACCGGGGAGCTGTTTTTT
once,-,TRBJ2-1,TRBV2,CASRERGGSYNEQFF,TGTGCCAGCAGGGAACGGGGAGGCTCCTACAATGAGCAGTTCTTC
once,-,TRBJ2-1,TRBV9,CASSPGGVIINEQFF,TGTGCCAGCAGCCCCGGGGGTGTGATTATCAATGAGCAGTTCTTC
-,-,TRBJ1-4,TRBV6-1,CASRTAATNEKLFF,TGTGCCAGCAGGACAGCCGCAACTAATGAAAAACTGTTTTTT
-,-,TRBJ2-3,TRBV11-2,CASSHPAAGTDTQYF,TGTGCCAGCAGCCACCCCGCGGCAGGCACAGATACGCAGTATTTT
-,TRBD2,TRBJ2-7,TRBV4-3,CASSQASGSYEQYF,TGCGCCAGCAGCCAAGCTAGCGGCTCCTACGAGCAGTACTTC